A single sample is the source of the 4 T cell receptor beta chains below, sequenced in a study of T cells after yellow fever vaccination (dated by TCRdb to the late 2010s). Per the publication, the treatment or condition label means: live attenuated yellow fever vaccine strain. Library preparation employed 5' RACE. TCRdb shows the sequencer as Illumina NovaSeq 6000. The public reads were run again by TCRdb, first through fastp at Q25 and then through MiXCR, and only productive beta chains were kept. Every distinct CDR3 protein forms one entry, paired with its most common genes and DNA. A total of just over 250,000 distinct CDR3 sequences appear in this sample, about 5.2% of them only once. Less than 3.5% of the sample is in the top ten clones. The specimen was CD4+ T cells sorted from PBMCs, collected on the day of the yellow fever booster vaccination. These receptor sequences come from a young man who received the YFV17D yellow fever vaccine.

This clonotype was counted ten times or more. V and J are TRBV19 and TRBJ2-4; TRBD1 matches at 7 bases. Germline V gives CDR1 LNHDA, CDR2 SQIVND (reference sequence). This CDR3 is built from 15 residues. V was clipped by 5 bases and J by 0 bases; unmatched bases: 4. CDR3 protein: CASSPRQGAKNIQYF. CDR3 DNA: TGTGCCAGTAGTCCGCGACAGGGAGCCAAAAACATTCAGTACTTC. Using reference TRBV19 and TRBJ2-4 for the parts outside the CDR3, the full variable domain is DGGITQSPKYLFRKEGQNVTLSCEQNLNHDAMYWYRQDPGQGLRLIYYSQIVNDFQKGDIAEGYSVSREKKESFPLTVTSAQKNPTAFYLCASSPRQGAKNIQYFGAGTRLSVL.

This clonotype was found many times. The CDR3 loop reads CSIPDRAKNIQYF. CDR3 in DNA: TGCTCAATCCCGGACAGGGCCAAAAACATTCAGTACTTC. This rearrangement joins TRBV20-1 to TRBJ2-4; 7 bases map to TRBD1. Germline values: CDR1 DFQATT, CDR2 SNEGSKA (reference sequence). The CDR3 is 13 residues long.

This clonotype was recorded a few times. For the CDR3, the DNA is TGTGCCACCCAAGCAATCCGACAGGCTCGGGGGACCCACCTTAACTATGGCTACACCTTC. Protein sequence: CATQAIRQARGTHLNYGYTF. The J gene is TRBJ1-2, the V gene TRBV6-5; a possible D gene is TRBD1 (6 bases). Germline CDR1 reads MNHEY; CDR2 reads SVGAGI. The ends were cut back, 10 bases at V and 1 base at J, with 34 bases in the middle. This CDR3 is 20 amino acids long.

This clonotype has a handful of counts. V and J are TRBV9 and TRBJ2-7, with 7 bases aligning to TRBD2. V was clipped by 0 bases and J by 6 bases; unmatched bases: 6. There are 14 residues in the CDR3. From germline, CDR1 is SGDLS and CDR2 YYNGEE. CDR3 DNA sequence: TGTGCCAGCAGCGTAGCGGGGGGTTTCGCCGAGCAGTACTTC. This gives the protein CASSVAGGFAEQYF. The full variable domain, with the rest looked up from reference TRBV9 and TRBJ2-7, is DSGVTQTPKHLITATGQRVTLRCSPRSGDLSVYWYQQSLDQGLQFLIQYYNGEERAKGNILERFSAQQFPDLHSELNLSSLELGDSALYFCASSVAGGFAEQYFGPGTRLTVT.